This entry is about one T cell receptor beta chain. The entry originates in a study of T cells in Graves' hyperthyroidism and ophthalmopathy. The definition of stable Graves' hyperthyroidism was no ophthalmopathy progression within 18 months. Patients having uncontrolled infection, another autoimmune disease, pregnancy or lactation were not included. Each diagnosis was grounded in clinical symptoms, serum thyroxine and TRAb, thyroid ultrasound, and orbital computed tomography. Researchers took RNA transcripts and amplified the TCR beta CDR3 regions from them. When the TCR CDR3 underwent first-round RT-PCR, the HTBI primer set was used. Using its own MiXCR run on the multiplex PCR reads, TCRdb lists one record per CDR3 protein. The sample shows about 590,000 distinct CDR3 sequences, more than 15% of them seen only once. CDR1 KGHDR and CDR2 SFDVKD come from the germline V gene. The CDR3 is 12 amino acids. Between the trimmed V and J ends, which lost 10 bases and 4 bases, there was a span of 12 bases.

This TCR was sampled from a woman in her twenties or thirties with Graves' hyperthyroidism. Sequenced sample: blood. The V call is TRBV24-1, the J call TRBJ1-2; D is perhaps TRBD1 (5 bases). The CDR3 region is CATKQELYGYTF. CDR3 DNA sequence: TGTGCCACGAAACAGGAACTCTATGGCTACACCTTC.